Listed below are T cell receptor beta chains from one sample, sequenced in a study of T cell responses to AZD1222 COVID-19 vaccine. Method: immunoSEQ multiplex PCR; TCRdb's copy keeps in-frame clones and lacks some. Of 140,000 or so clones in the sample, about 94% were seen once. This specimen consisted of peripheral blood, obtained 28 days after the second AZD1222 dose. Receptors originate from an adult who received the AZD1222 COVID-19 vaccine. Each CDR3 is given with its conserved first and last residue. Each record gives: V gene, D gene, J gene, clone size, CDR3 protein, CDR3 DNA. D genes are given only for firm matches. Only part of the rows carry a size: once, few, many, or a class if the clone is expanded.

>TRBV9|.|TRBJ2-1|.
CASSVGQEQFF
TGTGCCAGCAGCGTAGGTCAAGAGCAGTTCTTC
>TRBV14|TRBD1|TRBJ1-4|.
CASSQDGQGARQIF
TGTGCCAGCAGCCAAGACGGACAGGGGGCCCGACAGATCTTT
>TRBV24-1|TRBD1|TRBJ2-5|.
CATSDSGARGYQETQYF
TGTGCCACCAGTGACTCAGGGGCCAGGGGGTACCAAGAGACCCAGTACTTC
>TRBV14|.|TRBJ2-7|many
CASSWTAYEQYF
TGTGCCAGCTCGTGGACGGCTTACGAGCAGTACTTC
>TRBV6-5|TRBD1|TRBJ1-1|.
CASRQGQLNTEAFF
TGTGCCAGCAGGCAGGGACAGTTGAACACTGAAGCTTTCTTT
>TRBV7-2|.|TRBJ1-1|.
CASSLIRNTEAFF
TGTGCCAGCAGCTTAATCCGGAACACTGAAGCTTTCTTT
>TRBV27|.|TRBJ1-3|.
CASSSGGSDGNTIYF
TGTGCCAGCAGTTCGGGGGGATCAGACGGAAACACCATATATTTT
>TRBV6-5|TRBD1|TRBJ2-2|.
CASADRENTGELFF
TGTGCCAGCGCAGACAGGGAAAACACCGGGGAGCTGTTTTTT
>TRBV28|.|TRBJ1-1|once
CASSFVGENTEAFF
TGTGCCAGCAGTTTTGTCGGGGAAAACACTGAAGCTTTCTTT
>TRBV14|.|TRBJ1-1|.
CASSQDAGITEAFF
TGTGCCAGCAGCCAAGATGCCGGAATCACTGAAGCTTTCTTT
>TRBV28|TRBD1|TRBJ2-2|.
CASSGDRSNTGELFF
TGTGCCAGCAGTGGGGACAGATCTAACACCGGGGAGCTGTTTTTT
>TRBV11-2|.|TRBJ2-1|.
CASSLDPQYGEQFF
TGTGCCAGCAGCTTAGATCCCCAGTACGGTGAGCAGTTCTTC
>TRBV6-2/TRBV6-3|.|TRBJ2-3|.
CASSAFGQPYSTDTQYF
TGTGCCAGCAGTGCCTTCGGACAGCCATATTCCACAGATACGCAGTATTTT
>TRBV7-6|.|TRBJ1-5|once
CASSSDINQPQHF
TGTGCCAGCAGCTCCGATATAAATCAGCCCCAGCATTTT
>TRBV5-4|TRBD1|TRBJ1-2|.
CASRAQGDYGYTF
TGTGCCAGCAGAGCACAGGGGGATTATGGCTACACCTTC
>TRBV4-2|TRBD1|TRBJ2-7|.
CASSQNLDRGYEQYF
TGTGCCAGCAGCCAGAATTTGGACAGGGGCTACGAGCAGTACTTC
>TRBV7-9|.|TRBJ1-4|.
CASSLANPWGEKLFF
TGTGCCAGCAGCTTAGCGAACCCCTGGGGCGAAAAACTGTTTTTT
>TRBV5-4|TRBD1|TRBJ1-6|.
CASSFEQGNSPLHF
TGTGCCAGCAGCTTTGAACAGGGGAATTCACCCCTCCACTTT
>TRBV2|.|TRBJ1-5|.
CASSVEGPVYQPQHF
TGTGCCAGCAGTGTCGAGGGTCCCGTCTATCAGCCCCAGCATTTT
>TRBV24-1|.|TRBJ1-2|once
CATSDTRGGGYTF
TGTGCCACCAGTGATACGCGGGGGGGTGGCTACACCTTC
>TRBV3-1/TRBV3-2|.|TRBJ2-3|.
CASSHVPRGGTDTQYF
TGTGCCAGCAGCCACGTCCCACGGGGTGGGACAGATACGCAGTATTTT
>TRBV7-2|.|TRBJ1-4|.
CASSLQYSNEKLFF
TGTGCCAGCAGCTTACAGTACAGTAATGAAAAACTGTTTTTT
>TRBV5-1|.|TRBJ1-1|.
CASSSSPAKLNTEAFF
TGCGCCAGCAGCTCCTCCCCGGCCAAGTTAAACACTGAAGCTTTCTTT
>TRBV6-2/TRBV6-3|.|TRBJ1-3|.
CASRRGRGDTIYF
TGTGCCAGCCGCCGGGGCCGAGGTGACACCATATATTTT
>TRBV28|TRBD2|TRBJ2-1|.
CASSSLGTSPNNEQFF
TGTGCCAGCAGTTCGCTCGGGACTAGCCCCAACAATGAGCAGTTCTTC
>TRBV18|.|TRBJ2-7|.
CASSPLQNSYEQYF
TGTGCCAGCTCACCACTACAGAATTCCTACGAGCAGTACTTC
>TRBV19|TRBD2|TRBJ2-2|.
CASSYSGRDGELFF
TGTGCCAGTTCCTATAGCGGGCGAGACGGGGAGCTGTTTTTT
>TRBV5-1|.|TRBJ2-7|few
CASFTGPTSYEQYF
TGCGCCAGCTTTACAGGCCCAACCTCCTACGAGCAGTACTTC
>TRBV11-3|.|TRBJ2-1|.
CASSLASTSLEQFF
TGTGCCAGCAGCTTAGCTAGCACTAGCCTCGAGCAGTTCTTC
>TRBV19|.|TRBJ1-3|once
CASTAQHSGNTIYF
TGTGCCAGTACAGCCCAGCACTCTGGAAACACCATATATTTT
>TRBV29-1|.|TRBJ1-1|once
CSVAVSLNTEAFF
TGCAGCGTTGCTGTCAGTTTGAACACTGAAGCTTTCTTT
>TRBV2|.|TRBJ1-2|.
CASSEDQGNYGYTF
TGTGCCAGCAGTGAAGACCAGGGAAACTATGGCTACACCTTC
>TRBV12-2|.|TRBJ2-7|once
CASRLALGQGTYEQYF
TGTGCAAGTCGCTTAGCGCTGGGACAGGGAACATACGAGCAGTACTTC
>TRBV9|TRBD2|TRBJ2-3|.
CASSALAGGADTQYF
TGTGCCAGCAGCGCCCTAGCGGGGGGAGCAGATACGCAGTATTTT
>TRBV2|.|TRBJ1-4|.
CASRRGSSPEKLFF
TGTGCCAGCAGGAGGGGAAGTTCCCCTGAAAAACTGTTTTTT
>TRBV28|TRBD1|TRBJ1-1|.
CASSVIDRALKNTEAFF
TGTGCCAGCAGTGTAATCGACAGGGCCCTAAAGAACACTGAAGCTTTCTTT
>TRBV4-1|.|TRBJ2-7|.
CASSQDSGAYEQYF
TGCGCCAGCAGCCAAGATTCGGGAGCCTACGAGCAGTACTTC